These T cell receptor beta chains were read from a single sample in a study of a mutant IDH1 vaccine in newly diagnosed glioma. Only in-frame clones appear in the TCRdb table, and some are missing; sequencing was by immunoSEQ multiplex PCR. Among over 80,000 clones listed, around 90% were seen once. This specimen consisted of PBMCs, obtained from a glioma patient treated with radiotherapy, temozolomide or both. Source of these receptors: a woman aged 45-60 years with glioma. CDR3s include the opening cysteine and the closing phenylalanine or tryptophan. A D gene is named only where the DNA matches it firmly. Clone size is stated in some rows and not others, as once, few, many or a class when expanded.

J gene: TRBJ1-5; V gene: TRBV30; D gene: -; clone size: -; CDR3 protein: CAWSAGLNQPQHF; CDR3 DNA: TGTGCCTGGAGTGCAGGGTTGAATCAGCCCCAGCATTTT
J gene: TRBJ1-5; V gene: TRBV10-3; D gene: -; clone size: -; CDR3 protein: CAISDPDRNQPQHF; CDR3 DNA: TGTGCCATCAGTGACCCGGACAGAAATCAGCCCCAGCATTTT
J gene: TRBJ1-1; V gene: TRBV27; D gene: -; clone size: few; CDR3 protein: CASSYQVATEAFF; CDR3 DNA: TGTGCCAGCAGTTACCAAGTTGCCACTGAAGCTTTCTTT
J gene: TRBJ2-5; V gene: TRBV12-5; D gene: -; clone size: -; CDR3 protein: CASGTVGETQYF; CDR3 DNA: TGTGCTAGTGGTACAGTAGGTGAGACCCAGTACTTC
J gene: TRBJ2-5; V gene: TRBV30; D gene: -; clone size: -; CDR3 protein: CAADRSREQYF; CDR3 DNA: TGTGCCGCGGACAGGTCACGGGAGCAGTACTTC
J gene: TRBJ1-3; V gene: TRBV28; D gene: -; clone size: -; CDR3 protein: CASRPDSNSGNTIYF; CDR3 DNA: TGTGCCAGCAGACCTGACAGCAACTCTGGAAACACCATATATTTT
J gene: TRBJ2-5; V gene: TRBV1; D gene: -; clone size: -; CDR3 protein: CTSLGRRTTETQYF; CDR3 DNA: TGCACCAGCTTGGGCCGACGGACCACGGAGACCCAGTACTTC
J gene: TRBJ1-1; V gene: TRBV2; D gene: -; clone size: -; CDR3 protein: CASSDRGGTEAFF; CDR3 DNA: TGTGCCAGCAGTGACAGGGGAGGCACTGAAGCTTTCTTT
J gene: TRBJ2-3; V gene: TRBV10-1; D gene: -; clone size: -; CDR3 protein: CASSEDLADTQYF; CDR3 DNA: TGCGCCAGCAGTGAGGATTTGGCAGATACGCAGTATTTT
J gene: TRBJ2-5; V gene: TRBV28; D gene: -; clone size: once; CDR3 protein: CASSLPYQTQYF; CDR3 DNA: TGTGCCAGCAGTTTACCTTACCAGACCCAGTACTTC
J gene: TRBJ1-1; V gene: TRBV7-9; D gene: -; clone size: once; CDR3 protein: CASSLEGVTEAFF; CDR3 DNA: TGTGCCAGCAGCTTAGAGGGGGTTACTGAAGCTTTCTTT
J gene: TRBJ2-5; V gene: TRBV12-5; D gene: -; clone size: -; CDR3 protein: CASGVAQETQYF; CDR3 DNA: TGTGCTAGTGGGGTGGCGCAGGAGACCCAGTACTTC
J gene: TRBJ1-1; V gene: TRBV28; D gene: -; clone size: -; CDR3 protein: CASSPGTSAGTEAFF; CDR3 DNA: TGTGCCAGCTCCCCTGGGACTTCGGCGGGCACTGAAGCTTTCTTT
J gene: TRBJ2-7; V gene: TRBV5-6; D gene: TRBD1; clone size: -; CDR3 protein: CASSLVGTGSYEQYF; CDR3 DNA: TGTGCCAGCAGCTTGGTCGGGACAGGGAGTTACGAGCAGTACTTC
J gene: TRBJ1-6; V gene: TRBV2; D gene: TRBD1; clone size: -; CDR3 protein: CAGTGIADSPLHF; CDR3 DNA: TGTGCCGGGACAGGGATAGCAGATTCACCCCTCCACTTT
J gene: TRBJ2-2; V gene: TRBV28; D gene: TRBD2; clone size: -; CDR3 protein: CASSPGLAGGGTGELFF; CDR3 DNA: TGTGCCAGCAGCCCGGGACTAGCGGGAGGGGGCACCGGGGAGCTGTTTTTT
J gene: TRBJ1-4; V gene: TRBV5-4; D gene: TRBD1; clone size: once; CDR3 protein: CASSQGQGTNEKLFF; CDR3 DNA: TGTGCCAGCAGTCAGGGACAGGGAACTAATGAAAAACTGTTTTTT
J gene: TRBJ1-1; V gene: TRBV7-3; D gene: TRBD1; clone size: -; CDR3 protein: CASSFHAGGTEAFF; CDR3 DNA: TGTGCCAGCAGCTTCCACGCAGGGGGCACTGAAGCTTTCTTT
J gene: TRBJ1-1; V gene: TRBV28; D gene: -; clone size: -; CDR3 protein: CASSALNTEAFF; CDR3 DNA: TGTGCCAGCAGTGCCCTGAACACTGAAGCTTTCTTT
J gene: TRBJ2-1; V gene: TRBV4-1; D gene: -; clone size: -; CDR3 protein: CASSQDSQILYNEQFF; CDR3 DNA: TGCGCCAGCAGCCAAGATTCTCAGATACTTTACAATGAGCAGTTCTTC
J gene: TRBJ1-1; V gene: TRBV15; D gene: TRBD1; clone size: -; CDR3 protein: CATSRDRGKLEAFF; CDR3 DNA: TGTGCCACCAGCAGGGACAGGGGGAAATTGGAAGCTTTCTTT
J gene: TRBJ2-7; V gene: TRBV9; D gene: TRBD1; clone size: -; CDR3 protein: CASSVATGSSYEQYF; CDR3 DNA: TGTGCCAGCAGCGTAGCGACAGGGAGCTCCTACGAGCAGTACTTC
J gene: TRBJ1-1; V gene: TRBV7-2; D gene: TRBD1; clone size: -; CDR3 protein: CASSLVPRQGRTEAFF; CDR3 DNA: TGTGCCAGCAGCTTAGTTCCCCGACAGGGCAGGACTGAAGCTTTCTTT
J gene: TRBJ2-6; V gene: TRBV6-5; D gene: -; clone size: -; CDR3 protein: CASSYSWATGANVLTF; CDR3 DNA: TGTGCCAGCAGTTACTCGTGGGCGACCGGGGCCAACGTCCTGACTTTC
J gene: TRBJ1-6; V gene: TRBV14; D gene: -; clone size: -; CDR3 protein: CASSLGTAYSPLHF; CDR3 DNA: TGTGCCAGCAGTCTCGGGACGGCGTATTCACCCCTCCACTTT
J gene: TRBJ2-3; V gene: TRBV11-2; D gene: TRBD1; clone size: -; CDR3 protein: CASSLADRVADTQYF; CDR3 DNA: TGTGCCAGCAGCTTAGCGGACAGGGTGGCAGATACGCAGTATTTT
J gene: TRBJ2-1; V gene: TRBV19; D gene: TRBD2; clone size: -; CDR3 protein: CASSIGTSGRANEQFF; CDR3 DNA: TGTGCCAGTAGTATAGGTACTAGCGGGAGGGCAAATGAGCAGTTCTTC
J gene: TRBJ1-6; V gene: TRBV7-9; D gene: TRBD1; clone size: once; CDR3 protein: CASSLGQGADSPLHF; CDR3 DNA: TGTGCCAGCAGCCTCGGACAGGGGGCTGATTCACCCCTCCACTTT
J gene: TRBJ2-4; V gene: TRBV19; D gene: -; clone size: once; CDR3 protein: CASSIGAEAKNIQYF; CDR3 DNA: TGTGCCAGTAGTATAGGCGCAGAAGCCAAAAACATTCAGTACTTC
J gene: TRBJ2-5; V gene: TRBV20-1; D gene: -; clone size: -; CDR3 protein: CSAQRGETQYF; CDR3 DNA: TGCAGTGCCCAAAGGGGGGAGACCCAGTACTTC
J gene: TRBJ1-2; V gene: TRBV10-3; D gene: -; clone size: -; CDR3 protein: CAISKGEANYGYTF; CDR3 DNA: TGTGCCATCAGTAAAGGAGAAGCTAACTATGGCTACACCTTC
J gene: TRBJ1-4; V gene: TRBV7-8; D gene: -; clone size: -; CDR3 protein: CASSLRSNEKLFF; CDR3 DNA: TGTGCCAGCAGCTTACGGTCTAATGAAAAACTGTTTTTT
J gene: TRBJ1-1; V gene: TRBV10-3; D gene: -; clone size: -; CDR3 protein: CAISESLNPSAEAFF; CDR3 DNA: TGTGCCATCAGTGAGTCCTTGAACCCCTCCGCTGAAGCTTTCTTT
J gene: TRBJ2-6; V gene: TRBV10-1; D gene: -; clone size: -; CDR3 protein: CASSPGVANVLTF; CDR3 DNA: TGCGCCAGCAGTCCAGGAGTTGCCAACGTCCTGACTTTC
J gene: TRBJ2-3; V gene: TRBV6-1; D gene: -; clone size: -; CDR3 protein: CASSELLSTDTQYF; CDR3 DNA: TGTGCCAGCAGTGAACTCCTGAGCACAGATACGCAGTATTTT
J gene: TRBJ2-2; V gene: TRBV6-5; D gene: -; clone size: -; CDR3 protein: CASSYEGMGTGELFF; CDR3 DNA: TGTGCCAGCAGTTACGAGGGCATGGGTACCGGGGAGCTGTTTTTT
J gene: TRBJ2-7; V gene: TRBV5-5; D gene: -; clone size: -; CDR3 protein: CASSSGFPEQYF; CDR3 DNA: TGTGCCAGCAGCTCAGGATTCCCAGAGCAGTACTTC
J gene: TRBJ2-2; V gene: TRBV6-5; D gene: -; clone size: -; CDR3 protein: CASSYGGWGTGELFF; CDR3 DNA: TGTGCCAGCAGTTATGGGGGTTGGGGCACCGGGGAGCTGTTTTTT
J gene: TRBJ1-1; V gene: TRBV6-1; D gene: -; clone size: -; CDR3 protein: CASSVKTEAFF; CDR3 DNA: TGTGCCAGCAGTGTTAAGACTGAAGCTTTCTTT
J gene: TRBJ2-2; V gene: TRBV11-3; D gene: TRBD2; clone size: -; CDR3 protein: CASSPQSGRAANTGELFF; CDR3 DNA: TGTGCCAGCAGCCCCCAGAGCGGGAGGGCCGCGAACACCGGGGAGCTGTTTTTT
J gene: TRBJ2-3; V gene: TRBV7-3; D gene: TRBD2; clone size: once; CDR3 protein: CASSLGGTSGNTDTQYF; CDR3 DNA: TGTGCCAGCAGCTTAGGCGGGACTAGCGGCAACACAGATACGCAGTATTTT
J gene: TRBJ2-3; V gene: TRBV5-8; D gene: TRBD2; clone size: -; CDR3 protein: CASSPGTGGLVGADTQYF; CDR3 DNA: TGTGCCAGCAGCCCCGGGACGGGAGGACTAGTCGGGGCAGATACGCAGTATTTT
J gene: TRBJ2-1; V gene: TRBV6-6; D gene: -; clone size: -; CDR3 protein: CASSYSNSYNEQFF; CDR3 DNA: TGTGCCAGCAGTTACTCGAATAGTTACAATGAGCAGTTCTTC
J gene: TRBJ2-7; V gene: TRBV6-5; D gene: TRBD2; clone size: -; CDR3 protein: CASSSGDSGSEQYF; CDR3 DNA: TGTGCCAGCAGTTCCGGGGATAGCGGGAGCGAGCAGTACTTC
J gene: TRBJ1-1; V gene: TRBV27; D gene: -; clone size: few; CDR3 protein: CASSFGRVVPTEAFF; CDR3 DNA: TGTGCCAGCAGTTTCGGCAGGGTAGTCCCCACTGAAGCTTTCTTT
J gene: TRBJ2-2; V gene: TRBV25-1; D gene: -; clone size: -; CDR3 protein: CASSLRGRGELFF; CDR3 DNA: TGTGCCAGCAGCCTCAGGGGTAGGGGGGAGCTGTTTTTT
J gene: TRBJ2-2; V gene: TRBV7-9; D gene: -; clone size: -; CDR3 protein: CASSPDYNTGELFF; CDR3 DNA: TGTGCCAGCAGCCCCGACTACAACACCGGGGAGCTGTTTTTT
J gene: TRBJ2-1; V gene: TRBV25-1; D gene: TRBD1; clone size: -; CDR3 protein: CASKSGQGANEQFF; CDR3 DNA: TGTGCCAGCAAAAGCGGACAGGGGGCGAATGAGCAGTTCTTC